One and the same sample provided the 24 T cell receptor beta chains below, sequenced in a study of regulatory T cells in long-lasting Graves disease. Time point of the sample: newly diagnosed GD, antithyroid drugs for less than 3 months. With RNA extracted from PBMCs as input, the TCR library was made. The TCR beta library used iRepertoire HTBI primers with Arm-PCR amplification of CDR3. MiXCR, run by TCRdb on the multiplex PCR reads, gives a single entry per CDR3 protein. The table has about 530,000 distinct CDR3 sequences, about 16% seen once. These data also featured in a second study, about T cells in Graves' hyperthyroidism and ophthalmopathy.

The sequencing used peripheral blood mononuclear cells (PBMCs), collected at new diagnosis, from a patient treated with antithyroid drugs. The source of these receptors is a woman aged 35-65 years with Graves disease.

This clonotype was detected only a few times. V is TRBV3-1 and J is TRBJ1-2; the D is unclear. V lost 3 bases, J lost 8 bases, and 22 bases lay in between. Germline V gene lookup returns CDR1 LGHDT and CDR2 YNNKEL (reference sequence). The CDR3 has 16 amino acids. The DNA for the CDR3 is TGTGCCAGCAGCCAGTGGGAGGACCGGGGAGTTCACGGCTACACCTTC. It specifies CASSQWEDRGVHGYTF.

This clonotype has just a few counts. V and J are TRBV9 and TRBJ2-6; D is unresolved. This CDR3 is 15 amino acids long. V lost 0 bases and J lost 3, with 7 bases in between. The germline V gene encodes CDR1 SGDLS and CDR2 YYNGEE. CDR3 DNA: TGTGCCAGCAGCGTAGAAGGAGTTGGGGCCAACGTCCTGACTTTC. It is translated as CASSVEGVGANVLTF.

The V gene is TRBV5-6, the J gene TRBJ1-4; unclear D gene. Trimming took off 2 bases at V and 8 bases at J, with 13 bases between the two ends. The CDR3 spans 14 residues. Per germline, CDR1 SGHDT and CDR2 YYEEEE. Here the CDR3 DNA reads TGTGCCAGCAGCTTTTGGCGGAGGGAAGAAAAACTGTTTTTT. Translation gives CASSFWRREEKLFF.

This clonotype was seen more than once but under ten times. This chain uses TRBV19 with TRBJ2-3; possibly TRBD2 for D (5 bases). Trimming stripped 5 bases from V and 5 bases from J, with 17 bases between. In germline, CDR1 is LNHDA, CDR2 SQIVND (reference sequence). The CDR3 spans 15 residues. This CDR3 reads CASSPREGLGDTQYF. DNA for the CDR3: TGTGCCAGTAGTCCCCGGGAAGGGTTAGGAGATACGCAGTATTTT.

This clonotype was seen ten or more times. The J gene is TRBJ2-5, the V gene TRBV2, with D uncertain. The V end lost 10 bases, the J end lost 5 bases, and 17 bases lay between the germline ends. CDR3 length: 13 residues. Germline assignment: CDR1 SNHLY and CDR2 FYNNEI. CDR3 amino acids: CATVGLAPETQYF. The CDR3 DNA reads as TGTGCCACAGTGGGGTTGGCCCCGGAGACCCAGTACTTC.

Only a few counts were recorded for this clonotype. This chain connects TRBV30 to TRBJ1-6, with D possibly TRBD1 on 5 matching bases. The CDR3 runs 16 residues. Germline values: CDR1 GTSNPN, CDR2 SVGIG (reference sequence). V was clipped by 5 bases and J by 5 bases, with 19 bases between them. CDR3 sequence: CAWGPFPGSNNSPLHF. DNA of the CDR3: TGTGCCTGGGGCCCCTTTCCAGGGAGCAATAATTCACCCCTCCACTTT.

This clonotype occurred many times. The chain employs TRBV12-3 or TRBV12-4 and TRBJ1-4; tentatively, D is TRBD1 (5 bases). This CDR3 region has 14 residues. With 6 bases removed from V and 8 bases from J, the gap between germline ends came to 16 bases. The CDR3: CASSFGGRGEKLFF. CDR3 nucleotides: TGTGCCAGCAGCTTCGGGGGTAGAGGGGAAAAACTGTTTTTT.

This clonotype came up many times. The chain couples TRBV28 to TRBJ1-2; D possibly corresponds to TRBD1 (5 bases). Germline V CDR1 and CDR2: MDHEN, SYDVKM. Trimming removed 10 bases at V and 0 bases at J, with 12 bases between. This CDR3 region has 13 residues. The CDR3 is CAIGASTNYGYTF. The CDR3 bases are TGTGCCATCGGGGCCAGTACTAACTATGGCTACACCTTC.

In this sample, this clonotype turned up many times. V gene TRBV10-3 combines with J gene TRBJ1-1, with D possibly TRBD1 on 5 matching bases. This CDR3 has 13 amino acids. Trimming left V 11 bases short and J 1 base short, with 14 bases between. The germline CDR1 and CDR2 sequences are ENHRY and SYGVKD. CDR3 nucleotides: TGTGCCGCCCAGGGTGGGGGGAACACTGAAGCTTTCTTT. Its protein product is CAAQGGGNTEAFF.

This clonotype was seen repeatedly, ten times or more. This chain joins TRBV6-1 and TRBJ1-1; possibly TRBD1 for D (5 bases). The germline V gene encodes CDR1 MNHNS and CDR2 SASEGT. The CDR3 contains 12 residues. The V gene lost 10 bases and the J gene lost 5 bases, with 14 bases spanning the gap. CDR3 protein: CAILLGDTEAFF. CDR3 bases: TGTGCCATCCTGCTGGGGGATACTGAAGCTTTCTTT.

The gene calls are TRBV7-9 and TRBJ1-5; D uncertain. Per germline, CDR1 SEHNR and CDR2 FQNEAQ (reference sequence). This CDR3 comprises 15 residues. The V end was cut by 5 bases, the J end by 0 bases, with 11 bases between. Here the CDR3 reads CASSVEGNSNQPQHF. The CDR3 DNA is TGTGCCAGCAGCGTAGAAGGGAATAGCAATCAGCCCCAGCATTTT.

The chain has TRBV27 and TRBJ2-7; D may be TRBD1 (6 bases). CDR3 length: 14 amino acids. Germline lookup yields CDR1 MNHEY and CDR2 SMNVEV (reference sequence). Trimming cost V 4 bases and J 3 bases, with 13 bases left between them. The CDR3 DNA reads TGTGCCAGCAGTTCTCAGGCAGGGGACTACGAGCAGTACTTC. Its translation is CASSSQAGDYEQYF.

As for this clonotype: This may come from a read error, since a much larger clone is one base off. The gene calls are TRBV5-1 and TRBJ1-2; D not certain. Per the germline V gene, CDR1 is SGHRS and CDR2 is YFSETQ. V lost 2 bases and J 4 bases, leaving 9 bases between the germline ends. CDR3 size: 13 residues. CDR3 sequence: CASSFDGPYGYTF. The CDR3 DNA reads TGCGCCAGCAGCTTTGACGGGCCCTATGGCTACACCTTC.

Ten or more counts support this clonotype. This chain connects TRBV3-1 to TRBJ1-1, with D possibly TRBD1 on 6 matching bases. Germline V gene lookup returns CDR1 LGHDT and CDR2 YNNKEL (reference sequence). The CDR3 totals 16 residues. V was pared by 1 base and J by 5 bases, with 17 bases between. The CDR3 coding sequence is TGTGCCAGCAGCCAAGGGGGGGCAGGGTGGGAAACTGAAGCTTTCTTT. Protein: CASSQGGAGWETEAFF.

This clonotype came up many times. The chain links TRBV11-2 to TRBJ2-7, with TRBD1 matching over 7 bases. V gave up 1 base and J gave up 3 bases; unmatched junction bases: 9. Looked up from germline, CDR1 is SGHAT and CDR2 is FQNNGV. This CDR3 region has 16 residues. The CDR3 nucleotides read TGTGCCAGCAGCTTAGCCGACGGGACAGCTATCTACGAGCAGTACTTC. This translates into CASSLADGTAIYEQYF. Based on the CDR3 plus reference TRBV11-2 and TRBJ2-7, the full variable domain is EAGVAQSPRYKIIEKRQSVAFWCNPISGHATLYWYQQILGQGPKLLIQFQNNGVVDDSQLPKDRFSAERLKGVDSTLKIQPAKLEDSAVYLCASSLADGTAIYEQYFGPGTRLTVT.

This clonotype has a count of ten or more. The CDR3 DNA reads TGTGCCAGCAGCTTATGGGACAGGGGGCAAGAGACCCAGTACTTC. Protein sequence: CASSLWDRGQETQYF. The chain is built from TRBV13 and TRBJ2-5; TRBD1 matches 11 bases. The CDR3 consists of 15 residues. Germline values: CDR1 PRHDT, CDR2 FYEKMQ (reference sequence). J was trimmed by 2 bases and V by 2 bases; bases with no gene match: 1.

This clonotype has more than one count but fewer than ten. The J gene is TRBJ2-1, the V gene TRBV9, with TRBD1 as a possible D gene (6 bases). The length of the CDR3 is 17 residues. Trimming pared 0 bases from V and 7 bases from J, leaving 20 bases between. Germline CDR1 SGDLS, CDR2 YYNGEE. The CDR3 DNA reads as TGTGCCAGCAGCGTAGGGACTTGGACAGACACGGGGAATGAGCAGTTCTTC. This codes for CASSVGTWTDTGNEQFF.

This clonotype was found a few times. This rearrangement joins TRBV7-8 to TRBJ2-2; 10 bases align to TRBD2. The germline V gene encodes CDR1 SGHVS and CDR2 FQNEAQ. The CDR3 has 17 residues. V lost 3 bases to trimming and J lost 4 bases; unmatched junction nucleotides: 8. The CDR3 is CASSFNPSGGPTGELFF. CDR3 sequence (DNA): TGTGCCAGCAGCTTCAACCCTAGCGGGGGACCCACCGGGGAGCTGTTTTTT.

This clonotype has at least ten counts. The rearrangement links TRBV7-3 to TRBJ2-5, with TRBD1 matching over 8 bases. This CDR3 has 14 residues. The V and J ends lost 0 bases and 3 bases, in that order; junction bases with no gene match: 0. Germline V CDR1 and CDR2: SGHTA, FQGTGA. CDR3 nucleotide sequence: TGTGCCAGCAGCTTAACGACAGGGGAAGAGACCCAGTACTTC. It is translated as CASSLTTGEETQYF.

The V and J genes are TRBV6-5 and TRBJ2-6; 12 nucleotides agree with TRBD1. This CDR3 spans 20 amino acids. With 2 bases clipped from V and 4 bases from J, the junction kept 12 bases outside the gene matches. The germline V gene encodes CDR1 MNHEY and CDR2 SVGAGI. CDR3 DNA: TGTGCCAGCAGTTACAAGGGGCGGGACAGGGGGCTCGTGGGGGCCAACGTCCTGACTTTC. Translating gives CASSYKGRDRGLVGANVLTF.

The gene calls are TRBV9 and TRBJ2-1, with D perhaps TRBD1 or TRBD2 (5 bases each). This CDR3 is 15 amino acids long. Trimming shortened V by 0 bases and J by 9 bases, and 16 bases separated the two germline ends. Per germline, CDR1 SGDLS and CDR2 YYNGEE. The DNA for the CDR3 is TGTGCCAGCAGCGTAGGGGGGACCCCCAACACTGAGCAGTTCTTC. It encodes CASSVGGTPNTEQFF.

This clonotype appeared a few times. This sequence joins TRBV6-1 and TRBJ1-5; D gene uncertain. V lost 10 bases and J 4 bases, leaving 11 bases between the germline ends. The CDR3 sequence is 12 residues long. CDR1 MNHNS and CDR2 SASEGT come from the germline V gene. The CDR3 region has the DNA TGTGCCACCCGTGGAGGGAATCAGCCCCAGCATTTT. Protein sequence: CATRGGNQPQHF.

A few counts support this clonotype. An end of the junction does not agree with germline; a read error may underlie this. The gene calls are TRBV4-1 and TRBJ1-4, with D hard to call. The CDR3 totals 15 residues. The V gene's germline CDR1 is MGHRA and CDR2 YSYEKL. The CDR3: CASSQDRYGEEKLFF. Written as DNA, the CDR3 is TGCGCCAGCAGCCAAGATAGGTACGGGGAGGAAAAACTGTTCTTT.

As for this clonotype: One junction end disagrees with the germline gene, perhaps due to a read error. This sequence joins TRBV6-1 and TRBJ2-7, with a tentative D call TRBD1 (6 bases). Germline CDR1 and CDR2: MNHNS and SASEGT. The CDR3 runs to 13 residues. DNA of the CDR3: TGTGCCGGCAGCCCCGGGACACCCTACGAGCAGTACTTC. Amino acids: CAGSPGTPYEQYF.